A selection of T cell receptor beta chains follows, all from one sample in a study of cytomegalovirus exposure and HLA in healthy donors. Sequencing used immunoSEQ multiplex PCR; TCRdb keeps in-frame clones, though not all of them. Of 160,000 or so clones in the sample, roughly four fifths were seen once. The sequencing input was PBMCs. All receptors derive from a woman between 40 and 50 years old in good health and CMV-seronegative. Each CDR3 is given without its conserved first and last residue.

j_call: TRBJ1-5; cdr3_length: 13; v_call: TRBV6-5; cdr3_aa: ASSQSTVAGQPQH
j_call: TRBJ2-1; cdr3_length: 20; v_call: TRBV19; cdr3_aa: ASSIVGRQFGGGLYTYNEQF
j_call: TRBJ1-2; cdr3_length: 12; v_call: TRBV9; cdr3_aa: ASSGEFLPKGYT
j_call: TRBJ2-3; cdr3_length: 14; v_call: TRBV9; cdr3_aa: ASSQVGRGSADTQY
j_call: TRBJ2-6; cdr3_length: 14; v_call: TRBV18; cdr3_aa: ASSPDRGTGANVLT
j_call: TRBJ1-3; cdr3_length: 11; v_call: TRBV29-1; cdr3_aa: SVVRGDRNTIY
j_call: TRBJ1-1; cdr3_length: 10; v_call: TRBV5-4; cdr3_aa: ASSFGGTEAF
j_call: TRBJ1-5; cdr3_length: 12; v_call: TRBV5-1; cdr3_aa: ASSLAGEDQPQH
j_call: TRBJ1-2; cdr3_length: 15; v_call: TRBV11-2; cdr3_aa: ASSRDRDRELGGGYT
j_call: TRBJ2-1; cdr3_length: 11; v_call: TRBV5-1; cdr3_aa: ASSLNTGGEQF
j_call: TRBJ2-7; cdr3_length: 10; v_call: TRBV2; cdr3_aa: ASGDRFYEQY
j_call: TRBJ1-6; cdr3_length: 13; v_call: TRBV6-1; cdr3_aa: ASTRQGEHNSPLH
j_call: TRBJ1-2; cdr3_length: 13; v_call: TRBV2; cdr3_aa: ASSAESGGNYGYT
j_call: TRBJ1-5; cdr3_length: 13; v_call: TRBV2; cdr3_aa: ASRREGVSNQPQH
j_call: TRBJ1-4; cdr3_length: 10; v_call: TRBV11-2; cdr3_aa: ASSQVGLPLF
j_call: TRBJ2-5; cdr3_length: 12; v_call: TRBV5-1; cdr3_aa: ASRREAHQETQY
j_call: TRBJ2-7; cdr3_length: 11; v_call: TRBV29-1; cdr3_aa: RVTGSPFYEQY
j_call: TRBJ2-1; cdr3_length: 10; v_call: TRBV5-1; cdr3_aa: ASTIYRGEQF
j_call: TRBJ2-7; cdr3_length: 12; v_call: TRBV6-1; cdr3_aa: ASLKVSGAHEQY
j_call: TRBJ2-7; cdr3_length: 15; v_call: TRBV5-6; cdr3_aa: ASSGLAGPLRLYEQY
j_call: TRBJ1-1; cdr3_length: 10; v_call: TRBV6-1; cdr3_aa: ASSPMGQLAF
j_call: TRBJ1-1; cdr3_length: 12; v_call: TRBV5-1; cdr3_aa: ASSITGVNTEAF
j_call: TRBJ2-1; cdr3_length: 10; v_call: TRBV7-9; cdr3_aa: SSSPQGGEQF
j_call: TRBJ2-3; cdr3_length: 12; v_call: TRBV7-9; cdr3_aa: ASSPGTVTDTQY
j_call: TRBJ1-1; cdr3_length: 12; v_call: TRBV6-1; cdr3_aa: ASMGSAGGTEAF
j_call: TRBJ2-1; cdr3_length: 13; v_call: TRBV13; cdr3_aa: ASSPTGGTYNEQF
j_call: TRBJ2-1; cdr3_length: 13; v_call: TRBV18; cdr3_aa: ASSRTSGGDNEQF
j_call: TRBJ1-4; cdr3_length: 12; v_call: TRBV2; cdr3_aa: ASAKQGADEKLF
j_call: TRBJ1-2; cdr3_length: 12; v_call: TRBV5-6; cdr3_aa: ASSLAPGGGGYT
j_call: TRBJ2-7; cdr3_length: 9; v_call: TRBV6-1; cdr3_aa: ASSSGGEQY
j_call: TRBJ2-1; cdr3_length: 13; v_call: TRBV28; cdr3_aa: ASSSPGLAVDEQF
j_call: TRBJ1-2; cdr3_length: 13; v_call: TRBV2; cdr3_aa: ASSPSRDSSSGYT
j_call: TRBJ1-3; cdr3_length: 12; v_call: TRBV7-9; cdr3_aa: ASSSGTAGNTIY
j_call: TRBJ1-6; cdr3_length: 17; v_call: TRBV5-1; cdr3_aa: ASSFTQGGLWEGNSPLH
j_call: TRBJ1-4; cdr3_length: 15; v_call: TRBV4-1; cdr3_aa: ASSPGGSRATNEKLF
j_call: TRBJ2-7; cdr3_length: 14; v_call: TRBV5-8; cdr3_aa: ASSLAEGASSYEQY
j_call: TRBJ2-1; cdr3_length: 10; v_call: TRBV6-1; cdr3_aa: ASRDSYNEQF
j_call: TRBJ2-2; cdr3_length: 12; v_call: TRBV2; cdr3_aa: ASSQSSGGGELF
j_call: TRBJ2-2; cdr3_length: 12; v_call: TRBV7-3; cdr3_aa: ASSPSPGTGELF
j_call: TRBJ2-3; cdr3_length: 11; v_call: TRBV18; cdr3_aa: ASSQSEQDTQY
j_call: TRBJ2-3; cdr3_length: 14; v_call: TRBV5-1; cdr3_aa: ASSPRGSAGTDTQY
j_call: TRBJ2-3; cdr3_length: 14; v_call: TRBV5-1; cdr3_aa: ASSPGRRQNTDTQY
j_call: TRBJ2-1; cdr3_length: 11; v_call: TRBV6-5; cdr3_aa: ASSYGHFDEQF
j_call: TRBJ1-2; cdr3_length: 15; v_call: TRBV19; cdr3_aa: ASSRGQGAPGYYGYT
j_call: TRBJ2-3; cdr3_length: 10; v_call: TRBV10-2; cdr3_aa: ASSELSDTQY
j_call: TRBJ2-3; cdr3_length: 13; v_call: TRBV18; cdr3_aa: ASSPLTSGGDTQY
j_call: TRBJ1-6; cdr3_length: 10; v_call: TRBV6-5; cdr3_aa: ASSFTGSPLH
j_call: TRBJ1-3; cdr3_length: 11; v_call: TRBV12-5; cdr3_aa: ASGLESGNTIY
j_call: TRBJ1-4; cdr3_length: 12; v_call: TRBV6-1; cdr3_aa: ASSQGSANEKLF
j_call: TRBJ2-6; cdr3_length: 14; v_call: TRBV27; cdr3_aa: ASSSQTRSGANVLT
j_call: TRBJ1-2; cdr3_length: 10; v_call: TRBV6-1; cdr3_aa: ASSRGNYGYT
j_call: TRBJ2-7; cdr3_length: 14; v_call: TRBV6-5; cdr3_aa: ASSYSKLLFSYEQY
j_call: TRBJ2-2; cdr3_length: 13; v_call: TRBV9; cdr3_aa: ASSISGINTGELF
j_call: TRBJ1-2; cdr3_length: 15; v_call: TRBV7-9; cdr3_aa: ASSRSHTGQGPYGYT
j_call: TRBJ1-2; cdr3_length: 12; v_call: TRBV27; cdr3_aa: ASSLLGRAHGYT
j_call: TRBJ2-7; cdr3_length: 12; v_call: TRBV2; cdr3_aa: ASRGDRASYEQY